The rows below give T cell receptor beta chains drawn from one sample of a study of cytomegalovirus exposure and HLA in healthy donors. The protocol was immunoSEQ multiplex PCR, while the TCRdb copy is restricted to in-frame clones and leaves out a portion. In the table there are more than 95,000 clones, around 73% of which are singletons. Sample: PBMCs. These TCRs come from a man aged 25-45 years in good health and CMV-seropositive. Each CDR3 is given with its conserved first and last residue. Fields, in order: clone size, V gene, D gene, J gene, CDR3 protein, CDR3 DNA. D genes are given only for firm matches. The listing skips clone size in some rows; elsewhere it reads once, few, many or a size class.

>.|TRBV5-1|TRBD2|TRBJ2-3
CASSRRDYRTDTQYF
TGCGCCAGCAGCCGCCGGGACTACCGTACAGATACGCAGTATTTT
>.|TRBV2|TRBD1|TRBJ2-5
CASSRDRGTIQETQYF
TGTGCCAGCAGTAGGGACAGGGGGACGATCCAAGAGACCCAGTACTTC
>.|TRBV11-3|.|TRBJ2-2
CASSRGNTGELFF
TGTGCCAGCAGCCGAGGGAACACCGGGGAGCTGTTTTTT
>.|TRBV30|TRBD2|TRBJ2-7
CAWSGGYEQYF
TGTGCCTGGAGCGGGGGGTACGAGCAGTACTTC
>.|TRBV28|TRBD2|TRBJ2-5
CASSGTSGGETQYF
TGTGCCAGCAGCGGGACTAGCGGGGGAGAGACCCAGTACTTC
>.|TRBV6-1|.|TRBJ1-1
CASAIEGGGTEAFF
TGTGCCAGCGCGATAGAGGGCGGAGGCACTGAAGCTTTCTTT
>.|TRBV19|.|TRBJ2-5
CASSKLPTRGQETQYF
TGTGCCAGTAGTAAGCTCCCAACCCGCGGTCAAGAGACCCAGTACTTC
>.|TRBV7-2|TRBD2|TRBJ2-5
CASSPGRLAAGIQETQYF
TGTGCCAGCAGCCCTGGTAGGCTAGCGGCGGGGATCCAAGAGACCCAGTACTTC
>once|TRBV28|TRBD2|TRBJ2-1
CASTFGTRGGNEQFF
TGTGCCAGCACCTTTGGGACTAGAGGCGGCAATGAGCAGTTCTTC
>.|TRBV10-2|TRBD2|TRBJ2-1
CASTERETNEQFF
TGCGCCAGCACGGAGCGGGAGACCAATGAGCAGTTCTTC
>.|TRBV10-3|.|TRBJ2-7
CAISELEGAPSYEQYF
TGTGCCATCAGTGAGTTGGAGGGCGCTCCCTCCTACGAGCAGTACTTC
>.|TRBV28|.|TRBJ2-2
CASSLVGVMAGELFF
TGTGCCAGCAGTTTAGTGGGAGTAATGGCCGGGGAGCTGTTTTTT
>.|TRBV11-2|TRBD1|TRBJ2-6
CASTQTGVNSGANVLTF
TGTGCCAGCACCCAGACAGGGGTTAACTCTGGGGCCAACGTCCTGACTTTC